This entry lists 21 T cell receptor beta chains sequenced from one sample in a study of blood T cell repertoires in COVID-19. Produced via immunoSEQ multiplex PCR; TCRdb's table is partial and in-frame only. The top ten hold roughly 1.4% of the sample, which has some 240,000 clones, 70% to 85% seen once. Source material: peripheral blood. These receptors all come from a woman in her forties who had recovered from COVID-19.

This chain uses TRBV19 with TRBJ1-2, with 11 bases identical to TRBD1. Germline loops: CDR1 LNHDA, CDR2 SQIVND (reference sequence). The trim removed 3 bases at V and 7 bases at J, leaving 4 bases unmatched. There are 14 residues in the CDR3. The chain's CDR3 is CASSIGQGASGYTF. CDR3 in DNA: TGTGCCAGTAGTATTGGACAGGGGGCGAGTGGCTACACCTTC. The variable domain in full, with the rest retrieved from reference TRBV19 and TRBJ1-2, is DGGITQSPKYLFRKEGQNVTLSCEQNLNHDAMYWYRQDPGQGLRLIYYSQIVNDFQKGDIAEGYSVSREKKESFPLTVTSAQKNPTAFYLCASSIGQGASGYTFGSGTRLTVV.

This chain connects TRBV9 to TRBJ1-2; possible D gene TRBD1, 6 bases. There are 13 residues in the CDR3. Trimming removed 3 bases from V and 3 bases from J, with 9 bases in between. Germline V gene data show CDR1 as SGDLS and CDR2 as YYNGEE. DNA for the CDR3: TGTGCCAGCAGCGCACAGGGAGACTATGGCTACACCTTC. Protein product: CASSAQGDYGYTF.

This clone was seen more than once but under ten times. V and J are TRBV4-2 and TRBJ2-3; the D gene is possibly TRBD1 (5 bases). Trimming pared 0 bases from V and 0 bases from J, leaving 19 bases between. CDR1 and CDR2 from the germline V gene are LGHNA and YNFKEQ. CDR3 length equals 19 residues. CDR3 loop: CASSQDYIQGASSTDTQYF. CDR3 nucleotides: TGTGCCAGCAGCCAAGATTATATTCAGGGTGCCTCTAGCACAGATACGCAGTATTTT.

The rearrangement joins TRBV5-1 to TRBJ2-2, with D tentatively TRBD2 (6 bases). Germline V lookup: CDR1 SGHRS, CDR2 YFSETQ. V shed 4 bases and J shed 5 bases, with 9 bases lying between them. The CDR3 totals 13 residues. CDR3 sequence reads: CASSPGLTGELFF. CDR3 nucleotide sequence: TGCGCCAGCAGCCCCGGACTAACCGGGGAGCTGTTTTTT.

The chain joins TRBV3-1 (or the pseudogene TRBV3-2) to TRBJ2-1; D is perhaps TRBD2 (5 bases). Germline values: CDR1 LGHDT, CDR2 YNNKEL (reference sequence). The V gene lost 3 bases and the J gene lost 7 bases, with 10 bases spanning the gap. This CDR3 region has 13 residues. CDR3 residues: CASSQTMGNEQFF. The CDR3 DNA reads TGTGCCAGCAGCCAGACTATGGGGAATGAGCAGTTCTTC.

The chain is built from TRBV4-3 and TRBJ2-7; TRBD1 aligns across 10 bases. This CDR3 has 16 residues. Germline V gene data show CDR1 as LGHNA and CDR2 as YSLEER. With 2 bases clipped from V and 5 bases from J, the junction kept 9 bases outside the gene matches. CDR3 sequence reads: CASSQNPGQGFDEQYF. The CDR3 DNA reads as TGCGCCAGCAGCCAAAACCCGGGACAGGGGTTTGACGAGCAGTACTTC.

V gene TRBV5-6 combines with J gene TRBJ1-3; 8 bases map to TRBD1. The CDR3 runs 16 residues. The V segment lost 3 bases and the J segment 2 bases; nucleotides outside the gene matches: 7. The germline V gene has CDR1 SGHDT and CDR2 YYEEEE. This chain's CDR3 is CASSWKTTGAGNTIYF. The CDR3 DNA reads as TGTGCCAGCAGCTGGAAAACGACAGGGGCTGGAAACACCATATATTTT.

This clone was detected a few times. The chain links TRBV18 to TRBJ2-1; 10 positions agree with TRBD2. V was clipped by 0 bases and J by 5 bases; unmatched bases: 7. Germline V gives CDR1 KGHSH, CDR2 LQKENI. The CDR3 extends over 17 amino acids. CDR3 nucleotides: TGTGCCAGCTCACCACCGCGCAGCGGGGGGGTAAACAATGAGCAGTTCTTC. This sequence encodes CASSPPRSGGVNNEQFF.

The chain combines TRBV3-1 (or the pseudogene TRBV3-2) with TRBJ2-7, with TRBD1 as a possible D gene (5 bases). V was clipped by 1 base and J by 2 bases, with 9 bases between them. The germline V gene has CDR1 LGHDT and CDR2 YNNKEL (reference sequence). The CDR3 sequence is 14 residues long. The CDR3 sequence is CASSQGTTTYEQYF. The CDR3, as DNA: TGTGCCAGCAGCCAAGGGACAACCACCTACGAGCAGTACTTC.

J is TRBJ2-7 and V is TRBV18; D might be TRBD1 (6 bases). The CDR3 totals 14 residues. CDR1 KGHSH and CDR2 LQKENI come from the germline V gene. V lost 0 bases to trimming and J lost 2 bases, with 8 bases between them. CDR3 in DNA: TGTGCCAGCTCACCACCGGGACAAGCCTACGAGCAGTACTTC. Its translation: CASSPPGQAYEQYF.

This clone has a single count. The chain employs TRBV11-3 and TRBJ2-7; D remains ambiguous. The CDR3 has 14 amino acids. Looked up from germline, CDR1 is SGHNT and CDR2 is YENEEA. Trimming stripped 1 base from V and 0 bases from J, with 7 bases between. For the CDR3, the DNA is TGTGCCAGCAGCTTAGTCGCCAGCTCCTACGAGCAGTACTTC. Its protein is CASSLVASSYEQYF.

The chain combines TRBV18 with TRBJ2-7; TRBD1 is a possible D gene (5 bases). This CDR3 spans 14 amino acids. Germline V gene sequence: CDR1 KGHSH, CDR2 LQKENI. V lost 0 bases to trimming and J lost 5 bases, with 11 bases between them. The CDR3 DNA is TGTGCCAGCTCACCACCCACAGGTCGGGACGAGCAGTACTTC. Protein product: CASSPPTGRDEQYF.

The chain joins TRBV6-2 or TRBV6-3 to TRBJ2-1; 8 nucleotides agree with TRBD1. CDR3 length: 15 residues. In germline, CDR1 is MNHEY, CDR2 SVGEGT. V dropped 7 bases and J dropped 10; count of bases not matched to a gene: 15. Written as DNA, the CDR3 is TGTGCCAGCAACCCGACAGGGGTTAATTTTGGAGAGCAGTTCTTC. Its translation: CASNPTGVNFGEQFF.

CDR3 coding DNA: TGTGCCAGTAGTATAGATCTGGGCAGGTACAATGAGCAGTTCTTC. As protein: CASSIDLGRYNEQFF. The V call is TRBV19, the J call TRBJ2-1; D unclear. The germline gives CDR1 LNHDA, CDR2 SQIVND (reference sequence). The length of the CDR3 is 15 residues. V was cut by 0 bases and J by 4 bases, with 10 bases left in between.

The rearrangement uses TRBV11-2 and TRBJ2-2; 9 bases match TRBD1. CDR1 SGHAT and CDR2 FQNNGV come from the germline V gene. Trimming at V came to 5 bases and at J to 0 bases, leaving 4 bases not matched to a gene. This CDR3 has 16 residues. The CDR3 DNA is TGTGCCAGCAGCCAAAGGACAGGGGCGAACACCGGGGAGCTGTTTTTT. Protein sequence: CASSQRTGANTGELFF.

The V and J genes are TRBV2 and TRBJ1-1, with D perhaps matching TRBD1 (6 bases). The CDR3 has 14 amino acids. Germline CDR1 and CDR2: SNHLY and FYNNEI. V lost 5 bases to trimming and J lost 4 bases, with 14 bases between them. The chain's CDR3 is CASSFTGLTTEAFF. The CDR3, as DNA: TGTGCCAGCAGTTTTACAGGGTTGACCACTGAAGCTTTCTTT.

In nucleotides, the CDR3 is TGTGCCACAATTTCTAGCGGGAAAGAGACCCAGTACTTC. Translating gives CATISSGKETQYF. J is TRBJ2-5 and V is TRBV2; 9 bases are shared with TRBD2. The CDR3 runs to 13 residues. CDR1 SNHLY and CDR2 FYNNEI come from the germline V gene. V trimming: 10 bases; J trimming: 3 bases; junction bases outside the gene matches: 6.

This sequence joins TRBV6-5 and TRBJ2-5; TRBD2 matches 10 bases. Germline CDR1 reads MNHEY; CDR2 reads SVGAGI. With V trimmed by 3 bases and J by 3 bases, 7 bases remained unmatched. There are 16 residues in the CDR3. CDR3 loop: CASSYLAGAIKETQYF. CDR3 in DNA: TGTGCCAGCAGTTATCTAGCGGGGGCGATAAAAGAGACCCAGTACTTC.

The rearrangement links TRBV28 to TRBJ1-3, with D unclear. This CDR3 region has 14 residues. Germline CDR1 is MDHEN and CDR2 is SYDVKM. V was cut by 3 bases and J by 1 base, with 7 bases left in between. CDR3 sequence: CASSFGESGNTIYF. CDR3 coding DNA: TGTGCCAGCAGTTTCGGGGAATCTGGAAACACCATATATTTT.

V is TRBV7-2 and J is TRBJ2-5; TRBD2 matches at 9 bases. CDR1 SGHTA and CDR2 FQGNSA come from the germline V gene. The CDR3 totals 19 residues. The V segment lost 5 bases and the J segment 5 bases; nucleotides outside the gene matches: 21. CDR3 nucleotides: TGTGCCAGCAGCCCCGCTGTGCTTTGGGTAGCGGGGGCCTGGGAGACCCAGTACTTC. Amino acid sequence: CASSPAVLWVAGAWETQYF.

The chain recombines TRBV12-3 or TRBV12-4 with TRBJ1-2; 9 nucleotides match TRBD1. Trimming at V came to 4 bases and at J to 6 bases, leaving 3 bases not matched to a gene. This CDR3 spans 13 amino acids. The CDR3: CASSYGQGHGYTF. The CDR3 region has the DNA TGTGCCAGCAGTTACGGACAGGGGCATGGCTACACCTTC.